This TCR beta chain was retrieved from a study of early T cells in non-severe SARS-CoV-2 infection (dated by TCRdb to the early 2020s). With respect to the entire study: Bulk RNA from unsorted whole blood was used for TCR sequencing, so alpha and beta chains could not be paired. The paper's findings and limits, for the study overall: VDJdb matching was skewed toward anti-spike CD8 responses and likely underestimated virus-specific expansions, missing private and CD4 specificities.

Set within a cohort of healthcare workers in London, UK, this nested case-control study involved weekly PCR testing of nasopharyngeal swabs along with blood sampling. Healthcare workers were enrolled in the week of the UK lockdown, from 23 to 31 March 2020, and were followed every week for up to about 16 weeks. Receptor libraries were prepared by 5' RACE. Sequencing took place on a NextSeq 500. To correct for sequencing error and PCR bias, the TCR library protocol tagged individual cDNA molecules with unique molecular identifiers. Both TCR alpha and beta chains were sequenced, and tight co-correlation was observed between alpha and beta sequence abundances in each sample. On the study's bioinformatics: Decombinator V4 was used to annotate TCR sequences for V gene, J gene and CDR3. Expanded TCRs were defined as changing significantly between any two time points under a Poisson model with p below 0.0001. TCR abundances were normalised to the total number of TCRs sequenced per sample and expressed as counts per million. TRAV1-2 paired with TRAJ12, TRAJ20 or TRAJ33 defined MAIT TCRs, while TRAV10 paired with TRAJ18 defined iNKT TCRs. VDJdb, accessed 1 November 2021, was searched for CMV, EBV and SARS-CoV-2 annotated TCRs, excluding TCRs annotated for multiple antigens. TCRdb reanalyzed the raw reads on its own, using fastp at Q25 for trimming and MiXCR for clone calling, and kept in-frame beta chains. Rows are combined by CDR3 protein, so each entry shows the most common genes and DNA. These V and J calls rely on TCRdb rather than the paper's analysis. Within this sample are about 99,000 distinct CDR3 sequences, with approximately 15% of them counted one time only. Roughly 1.3% of the sample is taken by the ten largest.

As for this clonotype: It lacks a known antigen. No base qualities exist here, and no much larger clone lies one base off it.

CDR1 and CDR2 were assigned from the germline V gene (reference sequence) as DFQATT and SNEGSKA. Here V drops 1 base and J drops 3 bases, and the junction holds 4 bases not matched to any gene. The CDR3 goes from the cysteine to the phenylalanine over 16 residues. Only the CDR3 part of the read is kept: 48 bases, read in frame from the first base. The sequence was collected from an adult who was a healthcare worker with PCR-confirmed SARS-CoV-2 infection or an uninfected control (not recorded which). The rearranged segments are TRBV20-1 and TRBJ1-5; TRBD1 lines up with 12 middle nucleotides. Sequencing was performed on whole blood. The CDR3 region reads CSARGLGQGANQPQHF. The nucleotides read TGCAGTGCTAGAGGCCTGGGACAGGGGGCCAATCAGCCCCAGCATTTT.